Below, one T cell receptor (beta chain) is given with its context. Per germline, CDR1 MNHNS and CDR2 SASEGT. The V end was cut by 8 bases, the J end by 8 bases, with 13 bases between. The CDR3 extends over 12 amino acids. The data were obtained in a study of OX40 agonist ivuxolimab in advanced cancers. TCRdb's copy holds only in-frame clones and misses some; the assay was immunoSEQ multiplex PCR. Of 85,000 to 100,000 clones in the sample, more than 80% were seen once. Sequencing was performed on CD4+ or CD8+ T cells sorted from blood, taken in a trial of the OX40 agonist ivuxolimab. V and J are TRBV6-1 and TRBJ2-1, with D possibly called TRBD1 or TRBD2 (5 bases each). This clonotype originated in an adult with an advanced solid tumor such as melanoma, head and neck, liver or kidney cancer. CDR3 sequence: CASGDLLYEQFF. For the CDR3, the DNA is TGTGCCAGCGGGGACCTTCTATATGAGCAGTTCTTC.